This entry lists 13 T cell receptor beta chains sequenced from one sample in a study of cytomegalovirus exposure and HLA in healthy donors (dated by TCRdb to about 2017). The library was obtained by the immunoSEQ multiplex PCR assay. TCRdb retrieved this table from immuneACCESS and kept in-frame rearrangements only. Not all clones are present; in checked studies, unresolved V genes account for under half, and no reason is known for the remainder. In all, the sample holds 150,000 to 200,000 clones, and 80% to 85% of those were seen once. The top ten clonotypes cover approximately 10% of the sample. Sequencing was carried out using PBMCs. The source of these receptors is a man aged 25-45 years in good health and CMV-seropositive.

V usage is TRBV5-6 and J usage is TRBJ2-7, with D unresolved. This CDR3 has 11 amino acids. The V gene lost 2 bases and the J gene lost 3 bases, with 3 bases spanning the gap. CDR1 is SGHDT and CDR2 is YYEEEE in the germline V gene. CDR3 amino acids: CASSFRYEQYF. The CDR3 bases are TGTGCCAGCAGCTTCCGCTACGAGCAGTACTTC.

This clone occurred once. The chain combines TRBV28 with TRBJ2-7; 11 nucleotides align to TRBD2. CDR1 and CDR2 (germline): MDHEN, SYDVKM. The CDR3 contains 15 residues. With V trimmed by 2 bases and J by 5 bases, 5 bases remained unmatched. The chain's CDR3 is CASSLGLAGGDEQYF. CDR3 nucleotides: TGTGCCAGCAGTTTAGGACTAGCGGGTGGCGACGAGCAGTACTTC.

The V call is TRBV5-1, the J call TRBJ2-7, with 7 bases aligning to TRBD2. V gave up 0 bases and J gave up 1 base; unmatched junction bases: 10. Germline V gene sequence: CDR1 SGHRS, CDR2 YFSETQ. The CDR3 is 17 residues long. CDR3 nucleotide sequence: TGCGCCAGCAGCTTGGTGTTTGCGGGAGACGGGTCCTACGAGCAGTACTTC. Encoded protein: CASSLVFAGDGSYEQYF.

The chain combines TRBV30 with TRBJ2-2; weak D call: TRBD2 (6 bases). Germline loops: CDR1 GTSNPN, CDR2 SVGIG (reference sequence). Deletions cut 8 bases from V and 2 bases from J, with 15 bases between. The length of the CDR3 is 14 residues. CDR3 nucleotides: TGTGCCGGGGGAGGTGGGGTTAACACCGGGGAGCTGTTTTTT. Translation gives CAGGGGVNTGELFF.

This chain connects TRBV5-1 to TRBJ2-7; TRBD1 matches 8 bases. V shed 4 bases, J shed 1 base, and the junction held 4 bases outside the gene matches. The CDR3 is made up of 14 amino acids. Germline values: CDR1 SGHRS, CDR2 YFSETQ. CDR3 coding DNA: TGCGCCAGCAGCGCGGGGACAGGTTCCTACGAGCAGTACTTC. Amino acids: CASSAGTGSYEQYF.

V usage is TRBV19 and J usage is TRBJ1-2; 11 bases line up with TRBD1. CDR3 length equals 16 residues. Germline CDR1 is LNHDA and CDR2 is SQIVND (reference sequence). Trimming removed 5 bases from V and 7 bases from J; junction bases left unmatched: 12. Written as DNA, the CDR3 is TGTGCCAGTAGTCCGATTAGGACAGGGGGCTTCCCTGGCTACACCTTC. Translating it yields CASSPIRTGGFPGYTF.

The chain couples TRBV5-6 to TRBJ2-7; no definite D call. CDR3 length equals 14 residues. The germline CDR1 and CDR2 sequences are SGHDT and YYEEEE. Trimming cost V 2 bases and J 6 bases, with 15 bases left between them. CDR3 amino acids: CASSLRGPNPEQYF. The CDR3 nucleotides are TGTGCCAGCAGCTTAAGAGGTCCGAACCCCGAGCAGTACTTC.

This clone was seen a handful of times. CDR3 DNA sequence: TGTGCCAGCAGTGACGGGGGCGCAGATACGCAGTATTTT. Translating it yields CASSDGGADTQYF. The chain couples TRBV6-4 to TRBJ2-3, with a tentative D call TRBD1 (6 bases). V gave up 2 bases and J gave up 4 bases, with 7 bases separating them. This CDR3 has 13 residues. Per germline, CDR1 MRHNA and CDR2 SNTAGT.

The chain couples TRBV27 to TRBJ2-3; 9 nucleotides align to TRBD1. The trim removed 4 bases at V and 0 bases at J, leaving 5 bases unmatched. The CDR3 covers 16 residues. The V gene's germline CDR1 is MNHEY and CDR2 SMNVEV (reference sequence). CDR3 DNA: TGTGCCAGCAGTTCTCTGACAGGGGGTAGCACAGATACGCAGTATTTT. Amino acid sequence: CASSSLTGGSTDTQYF.

This clone was detected only once. The chain uses TRBV13 and TRBJ2-7; 8 bases fit TRBD2. V lost 5 bases to trimming and J lost 5 bases; unmatched junction nucleotides: 11. Germline V gene data show CDR1 as PRHDT and CDR2 as FYEKMQ (reference sequence). The CDR3 totals 15 residues. The CDR3: CASSHGGGLTNEQYF. The CDR3 region has the DNA TGTGCCAGCAGCCATGGCGGGGGGCTAACGAACGAGCAGTACTTC.

This chain uses TRBV6-1 with TRBJ2-7; 12 bases are shared with TRBD1. After removal of 2 bases from V and 9 bases from J, the junction contained 11 bases not matched to a gene. This CDR3 spans 16 amino acids. Germline V gene sequence: CDR1 MNHNS, CDR2 SASEGT. The CDR3: CASSEKSGTGGIPQYF. The CDR3 coding sequence is TGTGCCAGCAGTGAAAAGAGCGGGACAGGGGGCATTCCGCAGTACTTC.

This clone was detected a few times. The V and J genes are TRBV10-3 and TRBJ1-5; 9 bases map to TRBD1. V shed 8 bases and J 5 bases; nucleotides not matched to a gene: 7. The CDR3 spans 14 residues. CDR1 is ENHRY and CDR2 is SYGVKD in the germline V gene. Here the CDR3 reads CAIQGTGTDQPQHF. The CDR3 region has the DNA TGTGCCATCCAGGGGACAGGGACAGATCAGCCCCAGCATTTT.

This chain uses TRBV7-9 with TRBJ2-7, with 7 bases identical to TRBD2. CDR1 and CDR2 (germline): SEHNR, FQNEAQ (reference sequence). CDR3 length equals 15 residues. With 5 bases clipped from V and 4 bases from J, the junction kept 11 bases outside the gene matches. The CDR3 sequence is CASSPHGTKIYEQYF. The CDR3 coding sequence is TGTGCCAGCAGCCCACACGGGACTAAAATTTACGAGCAGTACTTC.